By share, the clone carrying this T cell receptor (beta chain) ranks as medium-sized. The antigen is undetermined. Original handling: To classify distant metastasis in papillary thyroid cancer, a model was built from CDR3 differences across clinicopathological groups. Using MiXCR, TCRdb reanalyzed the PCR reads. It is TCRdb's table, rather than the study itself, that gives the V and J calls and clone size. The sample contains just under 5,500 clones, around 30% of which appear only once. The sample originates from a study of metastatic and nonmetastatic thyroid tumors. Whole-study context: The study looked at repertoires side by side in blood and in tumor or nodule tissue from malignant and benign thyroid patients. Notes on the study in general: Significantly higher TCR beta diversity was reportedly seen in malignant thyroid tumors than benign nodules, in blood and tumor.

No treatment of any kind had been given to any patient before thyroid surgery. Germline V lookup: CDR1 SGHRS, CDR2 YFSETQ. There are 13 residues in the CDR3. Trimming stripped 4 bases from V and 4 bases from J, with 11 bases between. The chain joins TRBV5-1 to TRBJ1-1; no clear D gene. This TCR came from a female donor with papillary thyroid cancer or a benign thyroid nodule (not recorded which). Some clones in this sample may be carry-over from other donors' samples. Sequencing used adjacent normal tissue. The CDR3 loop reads CASSTNWGTEAFF. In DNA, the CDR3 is TGCGCCAGCAGCACCAATTGGGGCACTGAAGCTTTCTTT.